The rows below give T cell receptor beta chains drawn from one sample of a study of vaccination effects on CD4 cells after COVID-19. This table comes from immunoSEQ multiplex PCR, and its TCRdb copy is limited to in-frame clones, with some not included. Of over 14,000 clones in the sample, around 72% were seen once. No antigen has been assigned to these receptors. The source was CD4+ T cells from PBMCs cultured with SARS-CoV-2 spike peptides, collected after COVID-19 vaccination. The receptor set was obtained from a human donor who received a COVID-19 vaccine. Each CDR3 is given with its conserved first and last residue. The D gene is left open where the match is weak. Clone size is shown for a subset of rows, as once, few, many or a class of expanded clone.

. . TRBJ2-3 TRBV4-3 CASSQAGFTDTQYF TGCGCCAGCAGCCAAGCGGGCTTCACAGATACGCAGTATTTT
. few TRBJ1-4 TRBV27 CASSLSRGARGEKLFF TGTGCCAGCAGTTTATCCCGGGGAGCGCGGGGTGAAAAACTGTTTTTT
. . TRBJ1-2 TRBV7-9 CASRRWGDYGYTF TGTGCCAGCAGGAGATGGGGGGACTATGGCTACACCTTT
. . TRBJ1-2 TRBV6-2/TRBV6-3 CASSYDSPDVYGYTF TGTGCCAGCAGTTACGACAGCCCCGACGTATATGGCTACACCTTC
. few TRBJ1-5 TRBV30 CAWSARGWYSNQPQHF TGTGCCTGGAGTGCCCGGGGATGGTATAGCAATCAGCCCCAGCATTTT
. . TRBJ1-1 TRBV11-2 CASSLVALNTEAFF TGTGCCAGCAGCTTAGTAGCTCTTAACACTGAAGCTTTCTTT
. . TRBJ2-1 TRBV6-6 CASSYSGTPNEQFF TGTGCCAGCAGTTACTCGGGGACACCCAATGAGCAGTTCTTC
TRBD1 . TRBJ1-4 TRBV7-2 CASSKHGTGNEKLFF TGTGCCAGCAGCAAGCACGGGACAGGAAATGAAAAACTGTTTTTT
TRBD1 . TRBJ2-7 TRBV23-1 CASSQDRDLLPGYEQYF TGCGCCAGCAGTCAAGACAGGGACCTGCTGCCGGGCTACGAGCAGTACTTC
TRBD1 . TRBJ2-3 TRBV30 CAWSKGANGDTQYF TGTGCCTGGAGCAAGGGGGCCAACGGGGATACGCAGTATTTT
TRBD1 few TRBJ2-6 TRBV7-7 CASSRTGKPVGANVLTF TGTGCTAGCAGCCGGACAGGGAAACCTGTTGGGGCCAACGTCCTGACTTTC
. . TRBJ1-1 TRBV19 CASKKGADTEAFF TGTGCCAGTAAGAAAGGGGCGGACACTGAAGCTTTCTTT
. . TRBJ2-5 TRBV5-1 CASSKRAGGVYQETQYF TGCGCCAGCAGCAAGAGGGCAGGGGGGGTTTACCAAGAGACCCAGTACTTC
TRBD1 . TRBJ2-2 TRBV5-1 CASSAGQGLTGELFF TGCGCCAGCAGCGCGGGACAGGGGCTCACCGGGGAGCTGTTTTTT
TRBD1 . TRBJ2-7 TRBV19 CASSASGTGGAWVYEQYF TGTGCCAGTAGTGCATCCGGGACAGGGGGCGCATGGGTCTACGAGCAGTACTTC
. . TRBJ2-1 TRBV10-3 CAAGQQAWDQDNEQFF TGTGCCGCTGGCCAACAGGCTTGGGACCAAGACAATGAGCAGTTCTTC
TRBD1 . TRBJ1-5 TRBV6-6 CASSYSTGANNQPQHF TGTGCCAGCAGTTACTCGACAGGGGCGAACAATCAGCCCCAGCATTTT
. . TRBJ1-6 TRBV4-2 CASSHPGSSYNSPLHF TGTGCCAGCAGCCACCCAGGGAGCTCCTATAATTCACCCCTCCACTTT
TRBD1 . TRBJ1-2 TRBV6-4 CASSDSLCRDRGHENYGYTF TGTGCCAGCAGTGACTCATTATGCCGGGACAGGGGGCATGAAAACTATGGCTACACCTTC
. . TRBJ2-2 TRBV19 CASSPMAGTNTGELFF TGTGCCAGTAGCCCAATGGCAGGGACGAACACCGGGGAGCTGTTTTTT
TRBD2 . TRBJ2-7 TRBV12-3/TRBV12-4 CASSLARGKQYF TGTGCCAGCAGTTTAGCGCGGGGGAAGCAGTACTTC
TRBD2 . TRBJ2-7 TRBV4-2 CASSQEPASGSLYEQYF TGTGCCAGCAGCCAAGAACCGGCTAGCGGGAGTCTCTACGAGCAGTACTTC
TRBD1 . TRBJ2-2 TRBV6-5 CASRTTGAGELFF TGTGCCAGCAGAACCACAGGGGCAGGGGAGCTGTTTTTT
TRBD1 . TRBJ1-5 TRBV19 CASSPAGTGNQPQHF TGTGCCAGTAGCCCGGCCGGGACAGGGAATCAGCCCCAGCATTTT
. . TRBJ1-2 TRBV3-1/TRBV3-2 CASSQAGGRGGYTF TGTGCCAGCAGCCAAGCGGGGGGGCGGGGTGGCTACACCTTC
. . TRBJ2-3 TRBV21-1 CASSPSAGVAGGPGDTQYF TGTGCCAGCAGCCCGTCAGCGGGCGTAGCGGGAGGGCCAGGAGATACGCAGTATTTT
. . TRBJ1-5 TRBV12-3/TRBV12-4 CASSREGNQPQHF TGTGCCAGTTCCCGGGAGGGCAATCAGCCCCAGCATTTT
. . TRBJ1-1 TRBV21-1 CASSFTGHETEAFF TGTGCCAGCAGCTTTACGGGACACGAGACTGAAGCTTTCTTT
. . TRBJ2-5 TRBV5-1 CASRDQGTQETQYF TGCGCCAGCCGCGACCAAGGGACCCAAGAGACCCAGTACTTC
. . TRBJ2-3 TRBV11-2 CASSLGVHTQYF TGTGCCAGCAGCTTAGGGGTCCATACGCAGTATTTT